This paragraph covers one T cell receptor beta chain sequence. This specimen comes from a study of blood T cells in healthy people across ages. Trimming removed 4 bases at V and 2 bases at J, with 14 bases between. The CDR3 extends over 15 amino acids. CDR1 and CDR2 from the germline V gene are LGHDT and YNNKEL (reference sequence). Extraction yielded at least 6 micrograms of total RNA per sample. Primed by a sample-barcoded 5' primer and a J-beta primer mix, a second PCR proceeded for roughly 6 to 12 cycles. TCRdb itself ran the 5' RACE reads through MiXCR, one entry per CDR3 protein. The sample lists some 750,000 distinct CDR3 sequences, 20% to 25% occurring once.

This sequence was found in a man between 65 and 80 years old in good health. Sequencing input: blood. The chain couples TRBV3-1 to TRBJ2-5; D might be TRBD1 or TRBD2, each matching 5 bases. CDR3 sequence: CASSRGPSEQETQYF. The CDR3 nucleotides are TGTGCCAGCAGCCGGGGACCATCGGAGCAAGAGACCCAGTACTTC.